A selection of T cell receptor beta chains follows, all from one sample in a study of T cell responses to AZD1222 COVID-19 vaccine. The repertoire was sequenced with immunoSEQ multiplex PCR; TCRdb's copy has only in-frame clones and lacks some. This table holds roughly 120,000 clones, around 94% found once. The input for sequencing was peripheral blood, taken 28 days after the second AZD1222 dose. The source is an adult who received the AZD1222 COVID-19 vaccine. The CDR3 runs from the conserved cysteine through the conserved F or W. A D gene is named only where the DNA matches it firmly. Where a row states a size, it is once, few, many or the class of an expanded clone; other rows omit it.

>TRBV4-1|.|TRBJ2-1|.
TGCGCCAGCAGCCAATGGCGTTACCCCCAGCACCAGGGCGACAATGAGCAGTTCTTC
CASSQWRYPQHQGDNEQFF
>TRBV7-3|.|TRBJ2-3|.
TGTGCCAGCAGCCCCGACACAGATACGCAGTATTTT
CASSPDTDTQYF
>TRBV6-5|.|TRBJ1-3|.
TGTGCCAGCAGTTACACACCACAGGGTGGACACACCATATATTTT
CASSYTPQGGHTIYF
>TRBV27|.|TRBJ2-6|.
TGTGCCAGCAGTTTAGTTGGGCCAGCAGGGGCCAACGTCCTGACTTTC
CASSLVGPAGANVLTF
>TRBV5-6|TRBD2|TRBJ2-3|.
TGTGCCAGCAGCCACACTTTAGCGGGACTCGCAGATACGCAGTATTTT
CASSHTLAGLADTQYF
>TRBV5-5|TRBD2|TRBJ2-7|once
TGTGCCAGCAGCTTGGCCGGAGGTAGCGGGATTGACTACGAGCAGTACTTC
CASSLAGGSGIDYEQYF
>TRBV7-6|TRBD2|TRBJ2-2|.
TGTGCCAGCAGCCCAGGACTAGCGGGCGGCGAGGGAAACACCGGGGAGCTGTTTTTT
CASSPGLAGGEGNTGELFF
>TRBV24-1|TRBD1|TRBJ1-6|.
TGTGCCACCACTAAATACACGACAGGGACGGAAAGGAGGGTCGGCTCCTATAATTCACCCCTCCACTTT
CATTKYTTGTERRVGSYNSPLHF
>TRBV27|TRBD1|TRBJ1-2|.
TGTGCCAGCAGACAGGGGTTCTATGGCTACACCTTC
CASRQGFYGYTF
>TRBV3-1/TRBV3-2|.|TRBJ2-1|few
TGTGCCAGCAGCCTCCAGTGGTTCTACAATGAGCAGTTCTTC
CASSLQWFYNEQFF
>TRBV28|.|TRBJ2-7|.
TGTGCCAGCAGTCCCCTTTACGAGCAGTACTTC
CASSPLYEQYF
>TRBV6-5|TRBD2|TRBJ2-7|.
TGTGCCAGCAGCTTGGGACTAGCCGGGTTATACGAGCAGTACTTC
CASSLGLAGLYEQYF
>TRBV5-8|TRBD1|TRBJ2-5|.
TGTGCCAGCAGCTCAATTATAGCGTCAGGGGGGACCCAGTACTTC
CASSSIIASGGTQYF
>TRBV28|.|TRBJ2-3|.
TGTGCCAGCAGTACTGGAAGTAGCACAGATACGCAGTATTTT
CASSTGSSTDTQYF
>TRBV28|TRBD2|TRBJ2-1|.
TGTGCCAGCAGTTTATTCTCGTTAGCCGGGAGGGATGAGCAGTTCTTC
CASSLFSLAGRDEQFF
>TRBV2|.|TRBJ1-4|.
TGTGCCAGCCGGGCCGGGCAGGGTTGGGAAAAACTGTTTTTT
CASRAGQGWEKLFF
>TRBV7-9|.|TRBJ1-2|.
TGTGCCAGCAGCCTCCTCGGGGTCAGTGCGGGGGGCTACACCTTC
CASSLLGVSAGGYTF
>TRBV10-1|TRBD2|TRBJ2-1|.
TGCGCCAGCAGTGGCCTAGCGGGGGGGTACAATGAGCAGTTCTTC
CASSGLAGGYNEQFF
>TRBV27|.|TRBJ1-5|.
TGTGCCAGCGGGAGGGTCGGTCAGCCCCAGCATTTT
CASGRVGQPQHF
>TRBV6-5|TRBD1|TRBJ2-7|.
TGTGCCAGCAGCTCCCGGACAGGGTGGGACGAGCAGTACTTC
CASSSRTGWDEQYF
>TRBV30|TRBD2|TRBJ2-1|once
TGTGCCTGGAGTGCGTGGGGACTAGCGGGGGAAAGCTCCTACAATGAGCAGTTCTTC
CAWSAWGLAGESSYNEQFF
>TRBV6-4|TRBD1|TRBJ1-5|.
TGTGCCAGCAGTGCGTCAGGGGGCAAGCCCCAGCATTTT
CASSASGGKPQHF
>TRBV5-4|.|TRBJ2-5|once
TGTGCCAGCAGCTTTATGGACCAAGAGACCCAGTACTTC
CASSFMDQETQYF
>TRBV6-5|TRBD1|TRBJ1-2|.
TGTGCCAGCAGTTACCTACGGACAGGGGGCGGGTATGGCTACACCTTC
CASSYLRTGGGYGYTF
>TRBV5-4|TRBD2|TRBJ2-3|.
TGTGCCAGCAGCTCTCCACTAGCGGGAGACTCAGATACGCAGTATTTT
CASSSPLAGDSDTQYF
>TRBV14|.|TRBJ2-3|.
TGTGCCAGCAGCCCTCACGTGATGAGCACAGATACGCAGTATTTT
CASSPHVMSTDTQYF
>TRBV18|.|TRBJ2-5|.
TGTGCCAGCTCACCGGATAACCAAGAGACCCAGTACTTC
CASSPDNQETQYF
>TRBV6-5|.|TRBJ1-1|.
TGTGCCAGCAGGAGGACAGCGAACACTGAAGCTTTCTTT
CASRRTANTEAFF
>TRBV6-6|.|TRBJ2-7|.
TGTGCCAGCGCCAACTCAGGACTACCCGCCTACGAGCAATACTTC
CASANSGLPAYEQYF
>TRBV19|TRBD1|TRBJ1-2|.
TGTGCCAGTAGCCCCGGGACAGGGGAGGCAGGGGCTAACTATGGCTACACCTTC
CASSPGTGEAGANYGYTF
>TRBV19|.|TRBJ2-2|few
TGTGCCAGTAGTATATACACCGGGGAGCTGTTTTTT
CASSIYTGELFF
>TRBV18|TRBD2|TRBJ2-1|.
TGTGCCAGCTCACCGGGACTAGCGGGAGGGGATGAGCAGTTCTTC
CASSPGLAGGDEQFF
>TRBV9|.|TRBJ2-3|.
TGTGCCAGCAGCGCCCAAATAGCGGAGAGCACAGATACGCAGTATTTT
CASSAQIAESTDTQYF
>TRBV11-3|.|TRBJ2-1|.
TGTGCCAGCAGCCGCGGACTATCCAAATCCAATGAGCAGTTCTTC
CASSRGLSKSNEQFF
>TRBV19|TRBD2|TRBJ2-7|once
TGTGCCAGTACAGTTAGACTAGCGGGAGGGCCACACGAGCAGTACTTC
CASTVRLAGGPHEQYF
>TRBV5-4|.|TRBJ2-7|.
TGTGCCAGCAGTACAGGGACCTACGAGCAGTACTTC
CASSTGTYEQYF
>TRBV29-1|.|TRBJ1-1|.
TGCAGCGTTGAAAGGGGCTCCGGCACTGAAGCTTTCTTT
CSVERGSGTEAFF
>TRBV11-2|.|TRBJ2-1|.
TGTGCCAGCAGCTTAGTGTTCGGGGATAACAATGAGCAGTTCTTC
CASSLVFGDNNEQFF
>TRBV18|.|TRBJ1-4|.
TGTGCCAGCCAACAGGGCACTAATGAAAAACTGTTTTTT
CASQQGTNEKLFF
>TRBV2|TRBD1|TRBJ2-7|.
TGTGCCAGTGCCGGGACAGGGCTTGACGAGCAGTACTTC
CASAGTGLDEQYF